The 17 T cell receptor beta chains below all came from one sample that was sequenced in a study of OX40 agonist ivuxolimab in advanced cancers. Clones were read by immunoSEQ multiplex PCR, and TCRdb kept only the in-frame ones, dropping some. The table shows approximately 60,000 clones, with about 80% occurring only once. Source: CD4+ or CD8+ T cells sorted from blood, taken in a trial of the OX40 agonist ivuxolimab. The origin of the receptors is an adult with an advanced solid tumor such as melanoma, head and neck, liver or kidney cancer.

This clone qualifies as medium-sized. This sequence joins TRBV30 and TRBJ1-2; D is possibly TRBD1 (6 bases). This CDR3 has 16 amino acids. Germline loops: CDR1 GTSNPN, CDR2 SVGIG (reference sequence). Trimming shortened V by 4 bases and J by 3 bases, and 21 bases separated the two germline ends. The CDR3 region has the DNA TGTGCCTGGAAGCCGGTTCTGAAGGGGGGGTACTATGGCTACACCTTC. Amino acids: CAWKPVLKGGYYGYTF.

The chain uses TRBV14 and TRBJ1-4; D is possibly TRBD1 (5 bases). Germline loops: CDR1 SGHDN, CDR2 FVKESK. The germline V and J ends were trimmed by 1 base and 7 bases, with 10 bases remaining between them. The CDR3 loop spans 14 amino acids. The CDR3 sequence: CASSQGQWLEKLFF. CDR3 sequence (DNA): TGTGCCAGCAGCCAAGGACAGTGGCTTGAAAAACTGTTTTTT.

Only one count was recorded for this clone. V gene TRBV18 combines with J gene TRBJ1-2; tentative D call: TRBD1 (6 bases). The CDR3 is made up of 18 amino acids. Germline V lookup: CDR1 KGHSH, CDR2 LQKENI. The V end was cut by 6 bases, the J end by 5 bases, with 28 bases between. The CDR3 sequence is CASSPRGAGDLGWYGYTF. The DNA of the CDR3 is TGTGCCAGCTCCCCCCGGGGAGCAGGGGACCTCGGTTGGTATGGCTACACCTTC.

CDR3 DNA: TGTGCCAGCAGCCGCGACAGGGGGCGCCAAGAGACCCAGTACTTC. Its protein is CASSRDRGRQETQYF. V and J are TRBV7-9 and TRBJ2-5, with 10 bases that match TRBD1. CDR1 is SEHNR and CDR2 is FQNEAQ in the germline V gene (reference sequence). V shed 5 bases and J 1 base; nucleotides not matched to a gene: 4. The CDR3 runs to 15 residues.

The V gene is TRBV18, the J gene TRBJ1-5, with a weak D call TRBD1 (5 bases). This CDR3 comprises 15 residues. Per germline, CDR1 KGHSH and CDR2 LQKENI. Between the trimmed V and J ends, which lost 3 bases and 5 bases, there was a span of 14 bases. The CDR3, as DNA: TGTGCCAGCTCACCCCAAGACGCGGGGGATCAGCCCCAGCATTTT. This translates into CASSPQDAGDQPQHF.

V usage is TRBV6-5 and J usage is TRBJ2-1; 8 bases are a match to TRBD1. Germline CDR1 reads MNHEY; CDR2 reads SVGAGI. V shed 8 bases and J 8 bases; nucleotides not matched to a gene: 11. This CDR3 is built from 14 residues. The CDR3 protein is CASGNRQGLHEQFF. The CDR3 DNA is TGTGCCAGCGGAAATAGACAGGGGCTCCATGAGCAGTTCTTC.

J is TRBJ1-1 and V is TRBV14; possibly TRBD1 for D (6 bases). Germline values: CDR1 SGHDN, CDR2 FVKESK. The ends were cut back, 0 bases at V and 10 bases at J, with 30 bases in the middle. This CDR3 region has 19 residues. CDR3 bases: TGTGCCAGCAGCCAAGAGCCAATGAGGGGGGATACAGGGCGAAAAGGAGCTTTCTTT. Protein product: CASSQEPMRGDTGRKGAFF.

This chain links TRBV19 with TRBJ1-5; TRBD1 agrees at 8 bases. Germline V gene sequence: CDR1 LNHDA, CDR2 SQIVND (reference sequence). V trimming: 5 bases; J trimming: 5 bases; junction bases outside the gene matches: 5. The length of the CDR3 is 14 residues. The CDR3 bases are TGTGCCAGTAGTGGGACAGGCGGGGATCAGCCCCAGCATTTT. Its protein is CASSGTGGDQPQHF.

This clone has a single count. The rearrangement joins TRBV7-2 to TRBJ1-2; the match to TRBD1 covers 8 bases. The CDR3 runs to 17 residues. Germline V gene sequence: CDR1 SGHTA, CDR2 FQGNSA. The V and J ends lost 5 bases and 7 bases, in that order; junction bases with no gene match: 18. The CDR3 loop reads CASSLPDGTGGKGGYTF. CDR3 DNA: TGTGCCAGCAGCCTCCCCGACGGGACAGGAGGGAAGGGTGGCTACACCTTC.

The chain employs TRBV5-6 and TRBJ1-2; 7 bases match TRBD1. This CDR3 has 14 amino acids. The junction had 6 bases not matched to a gene; V was cut back by 3 bases and J by 4 bases. Germline lookup yields CDR1 SGHDT and CDR2 YYEEEE. The CDR3 here is CASSSWGQTYGYTF. The CDR3 DNA reads TGTGCCAGCAGCTCCTGGGGACAGACCTATGGCTACACCTTC.

V usage is TRBV6-4 and J usage is TRBJ2-3; D remains ambiguous. This CDR3 has 12 residues. The germline CDR1 and CDR2 sequences are MRHNA and SNTAGT. V was trimmed by 4 bases and J by 5 bases, leaving 7 bases between them. The CDR3 sequence is CASSATGDTQYF. In nucleotides, the CDR3 is TGTGCCAGCAGTGCGACCGGAGATACGCAGTATTTT.

The genes are TRBV5-1 and TRBJ1-1, with 7 bases aligning to TRBD1. With V trimmed by 6 bases and J by 11 bases, 19 bases remained unmatched. The CDR3 is 15 amino acids. Germline V gives CDR1 SGHRS, CDR2 YFSETQ. The CDR3 bases are TGCGCCAGCACCTTCTCTGGGACAGAGGGCACGGGGGCTTTCTTT. This translates into CASTFSGTEGTGAFF.

This sequence joins TRBV10-3 and TRBJ1-5, with 9 positions matching TRBD1. This CDR3 comprises 17 residues. With 3 bases clipped from V and 5 bases from J, the junction kept 11 bases outside the gene matches. Germline V gives CDR1 ENHRY, CDR2 SYGVKD. CDR3 coding DNA: TGTGCCATCAGTGAATCCCCTGGACAGGGGCAACATCAGCCCCAGCATTTT. Amino acid sequence: CAISESPGQGQHQPQHF.

V and J are TRBV6-5 and TRBJ1-2; 7 nucleotides align to TRBD1. Per germline, CDR1 MNHEY and CDR2 SVGAGI. This CDR3 is built from 15 residues. Unmatched junction bases numbered 7, after V lost 4 bases and J lost 2 bases. CDR3 nucleotide sequence: TGTGCCAGCAGTTCTTCAAGACAGGGAAACTATGGCTACACCTTC. This sequence encodes CASSSSRQGNYGYTF.

The CDR3 loop reads CASSYNRDRTLYGYTF. CDR3 bases: TGTGCCAGCAGCTACAACCGGGACAGGACGCTCTATGGCTACACCTTC. The gene calls are TRBV7-9 and TRBJ1-2; TRBD1 matches 8 bases. The CDR3 spans 16 residues. Per the germline V gene, CDR1 is SEHNR and CDR2 is FQNEAQ (reference sequence). Unmatched junction bases numbered 11, after V lost 4 bases and J lost 4 bases.

J is TRBJ2-3 and V is TRBV12-5, with unresolved D. With 1 base removed from V and 0 bases from J, the gap between germline ends came to 8 bases. Germline V CDR1 and CDR2: LGHNT, FRNRAP. This CDR3 is built from 15 residues. In DNA, the CDR3 is TGTGCTAGTGGTTTGGGCAGTCCTAGCACAGATACGCAGTATTTT. Protein product: CASGLGSPSTDTQYF.

The chain has TRBV7-8 and TRBJ1-1; D uncertain. The V end lost 5 bases, the J end lost 3 bases, and 10 bases lay between the germline ends. The CDR3 totals 13 residues. The germline V gene has CDR1 SGHVS and CDR2 FQNEAQ. The CDR3: CASSPNADTEAFF. DNA of the CDR3: TGTGCCAGCAGCCCAAACGCGGACACTGAAGCTTTCTTT.